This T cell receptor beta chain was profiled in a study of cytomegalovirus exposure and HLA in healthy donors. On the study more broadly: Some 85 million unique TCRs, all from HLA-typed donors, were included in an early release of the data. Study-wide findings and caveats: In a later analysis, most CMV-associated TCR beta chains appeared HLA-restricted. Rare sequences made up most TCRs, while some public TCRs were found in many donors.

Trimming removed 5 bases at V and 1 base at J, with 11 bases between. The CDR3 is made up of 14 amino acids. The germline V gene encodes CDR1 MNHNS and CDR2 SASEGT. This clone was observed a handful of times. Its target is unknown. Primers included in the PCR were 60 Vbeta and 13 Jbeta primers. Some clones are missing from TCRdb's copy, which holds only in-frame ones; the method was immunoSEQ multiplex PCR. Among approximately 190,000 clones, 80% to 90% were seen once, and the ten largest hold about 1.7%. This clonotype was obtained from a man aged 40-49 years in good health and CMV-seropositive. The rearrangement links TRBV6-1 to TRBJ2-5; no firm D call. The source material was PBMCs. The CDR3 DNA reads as TGTGCCAGCAGTTTATTAGTGATCCAAGAGACCCAGTACTTC. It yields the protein CASSLLVIQETQYF.